The 30 T cell receptor beta chains below were found in one sample sequenced in a study of T-cell memory formation after mild COVID-19 (dated by TCRdb to about 2021). Libraries were made using 5' RACE. Sequencing was carried out with an Illumina NovaSeq 6000. TCRdb reprocessing: public reads trimmed at Q25 with fastp, clones called with MiXCR, in-frame beta chains kept. CDR3 protein sequences are deduplicated, and each keeps its most common genes and DNA. This sample holds 410,000 or so distinct CDR3 sequences; more than 20% were observed only once. The ten largest clones take up around 13% of the sample. The specimen sequenced was PBMCs or a T cell subset sorted from them (not recorded which). The receptor source for this set is an adult woman who had mild COVID-19 (a few samples of this study predate the infection). The sample titles of this study are shuffled in the database, so cell type and time point are left out; the donor was told from shared clones.

The chain uses TRBV6-7 and TRBJ2-7, with D perhaps being TRBD1 or TRBD2 (10 bases each). TRBV6-7 is an ORF, and what it does is uncertain. Trimming took 4 bases from V and 10 from J, leaving 38 bases between them. The CDR3 covers 20 residues. CDR3 amino acids: CASSFHYGTGVLAGALPQYF. In nucleotides, the CDR3 is TGTGCCAGCAGTTTCCATTACGGGACAGGGGTCCTAGCGGGGGCTCTACCCCAGTACTTC.

The rearrangement joins TRBV3-1 to TRBJ2-7; 13 bases align to TRBD2. The V gene's germline CDR1 is LGHDT and CDR2 YNNKEL (reference sequence). V shed 1 base and J 12 bases; nucleotides not matched to a gene: 3. The CDR3 totals 13 residues. CDR3 sequence reads: CASSQGLAGGRYF. CDR3 bases: TGTGCCAGCAGCCAAGGACTAGCGGGAGGAAGGTACTTC.

The V call is TRBV2, the J call TRBJ2-1; 8 bases map to TRBD1. CDR1 and CDR2 (germline): SNHLY, FYNNEI. The ends lost 2 bases at V and 9 bases at J; junction bases unmatched: 9. The CDR3 consists of 15 residues. CDR3 amino acids: CASSERPGGWSEQFF. The CDR3 bases are TGTGCCAGCAGTGAACGGCCAGGGGGCTGGTCTGAGCAGTTCTTC.

This clonotype was seen only once. V gene TRBV7-9 combines with J gene TRBJ2-5, with no clear D. The CDR3 totals 14 residues. In germline, CDR1 is SEHNR, CDR2 FQNEAQ (reference sequence). V gave up 4 bases and J gave up 5 bases, with 14 bases separating them. This CDR3 reads CASSSRATWETQYF. The CDR3 DNA sequence: TGTGCCAGCAGCTCTCGAGCGACCTGGGAGACCCAGTACTTC.

This clonotype has ten or more counts. The V gene is TRBV4-2, the J gene TRBJ2-5; the match to TRBD2 covers 8 bases. J lost 3 bases, V lost 5 bases, and 2 bases had no gene match. This CDR3 is built from 13 residues. The germline V gene has CDR1 LGHNA and CDR2 YNFKEQ. The CDR3 sequence: CASSSGLEETQYF. CDR3 sequence (DNA): TGTGCCAGCAGCTCGGGACTAGAAGAGACCCAGTACTTC.

This chain uses TRBV3-1 with TRBJ2-7, with D possibly matching TRBD1 (6 bases). Germline values: CDR1 LGHDT, CDR2 YNNKEL (reference sequence). The CDR3 extends over 17 amino acids. The V and J ends lost 3 bases and 2 bases respectively, with 20 bases between them. The CDR3 is CASSHSVSQGLAYEQYF. DNA of the CDR3: TGTGCCAGCAGCCATTCGGTATCCCAGGGGCTCGCCTACGAGCAGTACTTC.

This clonotype was counted a few times. This sequence joins TRBV4-1 and TRBJ1-1, with a weak D call TRBD1 (5 bases). With 0 bases removed from V and 6 bases from J, the gap between germline ends came to 17 bases. The CDR3 totals 16 residues. Germline lookup yields CDR1 MGHRA and CDR2 YSYEKL. The chain's CDR3 is CASSQEGRVGSSEAFF. The CDR3 bases are TGCGCCAGCAGCCAAGAGGGGCGGGTAGGGTCGTCTGAAGCTTTCTTT.

This clonotype has ten or more counts. V and J are TRBV12-3 or TRBV12-4 and TRBJ2-1; D unclear. The length of the CDR3 is 14 residues. V was clipped by 1 base and J by 4 bases, with 8 bases between them. CDR3 nucleotide sequence: TGTGCCAGCAGTTTAGGCCCATCATACAATGAGCAGTTCTTC. Translation gives CASSLGPSYNEQFF.

This chain links TRBV6-1 with TRBJ1-2; possible D gene TRBD1, 6 bases. Germline V lookup: CDR1 MNHNS, CDR2 SASEGT. The CDR3 runs 14 residues. V lost 6 bases, J lost 8 bases, and 19 bases lay in between. CDR3 protein: CASSPLIGGAGYTF. CDR3 DNA: TGTGCCAGCAGCCCGCTGATTGGGGGCGCGGGCTACACCTTC.

This chain connects TRBV6-5 to TRBJ1-2; D is uncertain. Trimming took 2 bases from V and 1 from J, leaving 14 bases between them. This CDR3 comprises 16 residues. In germline, CDR1 is MNHEY, CDR2 SVGAGI. The CDR3 DNA reads as TGTGCCAGCAGTTACCGGAGCGTAGGGCTTAACTATGGCTACACCTTC. This encodes CASSYRSVGLNYGYTF.

This clonotype was counted at least ten times. The chain employs TRBV5-5 and TRBJ1-1; D uncertain. V lost 0 bases to trimming and J lost 4 bases, with 10 bases between them. The CDR3 totals 14 residues. In germline, CDR1 is SGHKS, CDR2 YYEKEE (reference sequence). The CDR3 DNA reads TGTGCCAGCAGCTTGGTGGGGAGGAGCACTGAAGCTTTCTTT. It codes for CASSLVGRSTEAFF.

Only a few counts were recorded for this clonotype. The chain uses TRBV7-2 and TRBJ2-5; 8 bases line up with TRBD2. Germline trimming cut 5 bases from V and 4 bases from J; bases unmatched to any gene: 12. Germline CDR1 reads SGHTA; CDR2 reads FQGNSA. This CDR3 has 16 residues. CDR3 in DNA: TGTGCCAGCAGCCAAGAGGGACTAGTGATGGGAGAGACCCAGTACTTC. Its translation: CASSQEGLVMGETQYF.

This clonotype turned up a few times. This chain joins TRBV7-3 and TRBJ2-5; 9 nucleotides line up with TRBD2. Germline V CDR1 and CDR2: SGHTA, FQGTGA. V lost 5 bases to trimming and J lost 2 bases; unmatched junction nucleotides: 9. CDR3 size: 16 residues. The CDR3 region has the DNA TGTGCCAGCAGCCTACTAGCGGGCCAGAGACAAGAGACCCAGTACTTC. Protein sequence: CASSLLAGQRQETQYF.

The sample holds many counts of this clonotype. The V gene is TRBV30, the J gene TRBJ2-3; possibly TRBD2 for D (5 bases). Trimming cost V 3 bases and J 5 bases, with 21 bases left between them. This CDR3 has 16 residues. Germline values: CDR1 GTSNPN, CDR2 SVGIG (reference sequence). The chain's CDR3 is CAWRKAPGYAVDTQYF. CDR3 coding DNA: TGTGCCTGGAGAAAAGCCCCGGGATACGCTGTAGATACGCAGTATTTT.

This clonotype showed up just a few times. The rearrangement links TRBV5-1 to TRBJ2-1; D possibly corresponds to TRBD1 (5 bases). Trimming stripped 0 bases from V and 5 bases from J, with 12 bases between. The CDR3 is made up of 15 amino acids. The germline V gene has CDR1 SGHRS and CDR2 YFSETQ. The CDR3 sequence is CASSLVWGQDNEQFF. The CDR3 nucleotides are TGCGCCAGCAGCTTGGTATGGGGCCAAGACAATGAGCAGTTCTTC.

This chain links TRBV7-9 with TRBJ2-5; maybe TRBD2 (5 bases). CDR1 and CDR2 (germline): SEHNR, FQNEAQ (reference sequence). CDR3 length: 14 amino acids. The ends were cut back, 3 bases at V and 5 bases at J, with 13 bases in the middle. The CDR3 DNA reads TGTGCCAGCAGCTTTCTATTTGGGGAGGAGACCCAGTACTTC. Protein sequence: CASSFLFGEETQYF.

This sequence joins TRBV12-3 or TRBV12-4 and TRBJ1-2; D not resolved. V was clipped by 2 bases and J by 4 bases, with 8 bases between them. The CDR3 is made up of 13 amino acids. The CDR3 sequence is CASSLQVTYGYTF. CDR3 bases: TGTGCCAGCAGTTTACAGGTCACCTATGGCTACACCTTC.

The CDR3 region is CASSYSDSSVANEQFF. CDR3 DNA: TGTGCCAGCAGTTACTCCGACTCCTCGGTAGCGAATGAGCAGTTCTTC. V is TRBV6-2 or TRBV6-3 and J is TRBJ2-1; possible D gene TRBD2, 5 bases. Trimming shortened V by 0 bases and J by 7 bases, and 16 bases separated the two germline ends. CDR1 MNHEY and CDR2 SVGEGT come from the germline V gene. The CDR3 contains 16 residues.

The V call is TRBV3-1, the J call TRBJ2-3; 8 nucleotides align to TRBD2. The germline V gene encodes CDR1 LGHDT and CDR2 YNNKEL (reference sequence). CDR3 length equals 15 residues. Trimming removed 4 bases from V and 4 bases from J; junction bases left unmatched: 7. Here the CDR3 reads CASSRSGGRADTQYF. The CDR3 DNA sequence: TGTGCCAGCAGCCGGAGCGGGGGTCGGGCAGATACGCAGTATTTT.

This clonotype was seen a handful of times. The V and J genes are TRBV12-3 or TRBV12-4 and TRBJ2-1; 8 nucleotides align to TRBD2. Germline trimming cut 4 bases from V and 2 bases from J; bases unmatched to any gene: 4. CDR3 length equals 15 residues. The CDR3 is CASSSPSGPYNEQFF. In DNA, the CDR3 is TGTGCCAGCAGTTCACCTAGCGGGCCCTACAATGAGCAGTTCTTC.

The chain links TRBV5-4 to TRBJ2-7; 10 nucleotides match TRBD2. CDR1 is SGHNT and CDR2 is YYREEE in the germline V gene (reference sequence). Losses at the gene ends were 3 bases for V and 4 bases for J; bases not matched to a gene: 7. The CDR3 sequence is 15 residues long. Here the CDR3 DNA reads TGTGCCAGCAGCTCAACGACTAGCGGGTATTACGAGCAGTACTTC. Translating gives CASSSTTSGYYEQYF.

In this sample, this clonotype turned up many times. The chain has TRBV12-3 or TRBV12-4 and TRBJ2-5; 7 positions match TRBD2. CDR3 length: 14 residues. V lost 7 bases and J lost 4; bases outside the gene matches: 9. The CDR3 nucleotides read TGTGCCAGCACCCCGGGGCTAGCGGTAGAGACCCAGTACTTC. It codes for CASTPGLAVETQYF.

V gene TRBV3-1 combines with J gene TRBJ2-7; TRBD1 agrees at 7 bases. Germline V lookup: CDR1 LGHDT, CDR2 YNNKEL (reference sequence). The CDR3 runs 16 residues. V lost 3 bases to trimming and J lost 2 bases; unmatched junction nucleotides: 10. CDR3: CASSHENRGLAYEQYF. Here the CDR3 DNA reads TGTGCCAGCAGCCACGAAAACAGGGGTTTGGCCTACGAGCAGTACTTC.

In its sample, this clonotype was seen a few times. The chain employs TRBV14 and TRBJ2-2; D unclear. Trimming left V 8 bases short and J 1 base short, with 5 bases between. The CDR3 totals 12 residues. Germline lookup yields CDR1 SGHDN and CDR2 FVKESK. The CDR3 loop reads CASRMNTGELFF. The CDR3 DNA is TGTGCCAGCCGTATGAACACCGGGGAGCTGTTTTTT.

This rearrangement joins TRBV6-2 or TRBV6-3 to TRBJ1-2; D gene uncertain. Germline V gene sequence: CDR1 MNHEY, CDR2 SVGEGT. This CDR3 spans 12 amino acids. Trimming took 4 bases from V and 4 from J, leaving 7 bases between them. The CDR3 bases are TGTGCCAGCAGTTGGGGAGGCTATGGCTACACCTTC. It yields the protein CASSWGGYGYTF.

The chain uses TRBV2 and TRBJ2-1; TRBD1 aligns across 11 bases. This CDR3 is built from 14 residues. Trimming at V came to 5 bases and at J to 9 bases, leaving 6 bases not matched to a gene. Germline values: CDR1 SNHLY, CDR2 FYNNEI. CDR3: CASSPGQGAAEQFF. CDR3 nucleotides: TGTGCCAGCAGTCCCGGACAGGGGGCCGCTGAGCAGTTCTTC.

The rearrangement links TRBV5-5 to TRBJ1-5; a weak D match, TRBD1 (5 bases). The CDR3 spans 16 residues. Trimming removed 4 bases at V and 0 bases at J, with 14 bases between. Germline CDR1 is SGHKS and CDR2 is YYEKEE (reference sequence). CDR3 loop: CASSPVGGDSNQPQHF. CDR3 bases: TGTGCCAGCAGCCCCGTGGGGGGGGATAGCAATCAGCCCCAGCATTTT.

This clonotype was counted at least ten times. This chain links TRBV5-1 with TRBJ2-1; no firm D call. This CDR3 has 14 residues. Germline assignment: CDR1 SGHRS and CDR2 YFSETQ. V gave up 5 bases and J gave up 5 bases, with 14 bases separating them. The CDR3 region is CASSKTLDHNEQFF. DNA for the CDR3: TGCGCCAGCAGTAAGACATTAGATCACAATGAGCAGTTCTTC.

The CDR3 DNA reads TGCAGTGCTAGTCACGGGGATCGTCGTGGCAATGAGCAGTTCTTC. It encodes CSASHGDRRGNEQFF. The rearrangement joins TRBV20-1 to TRBJ2-1; TRBD2 might be the D (5 bases). Trimming cost V 3 bases and J 6 bases, with 18 bases left between them. The length of the CDR3 is 15 residues. Germline V gives CDR1 DFQATT, CDR2 SNEGSKA (reference sequence).

This clonotype was counted ten times or more. The rearrangement joins TRBV5-4 to TRBJ2-2; tentative D call: TRBD2 (5 bases). Trimming removed 4 bases from V and 4 bases from J, with 17 bases in between. Germline loops: CDR1 SGHNT, CDR2 YYREEE (reference sequence). The CDR3 loop spans 16 amino acids. The CDR3 DNA reads TGTGCCAGCAGCGAGGACTCGAATAGACCCACCGGGGAGCTGTTTTTT. It is translated as CASSEDSNRPTGELFF.